This T cell receptor (beta chain) was sequenced for a study of T-cell reconstitution after alpha-beta-depleted transplantation in children (dated by TCRdb to the mid-2010s). Notes on the research overall: The study quantitatively tracked T-cell immune reconstitution after TCRalphabeta/CD19-depleted allogeneic hematopoietic cell transplantation in children using TCR repertoire profiling.

The label giving this sample's time point can be read as: day 60 (about 2 months) after transplantation. Per the publication, the treatment or condition label means: allogeneic hematopoietic cell transplantation with graft depleted of TCRalphabeta T cells and CD19 B cells. The transplant recipients were children given TCRalphabeta/CD19-depleted allogeneic hematopoietic cell grafts. With respect to this clonotype: There is no known antigen for this receptor. Base qualities are not recorded, but no much larger clone differs from it by a single base.

The CDR3 covers 17 residues, taking in both the cysteine and the phenylalanine. The DNA shown is the 51-base CDR3, in frame from base 1. Trimming takes 5 bases off V and 1 base off J; junction bases not matched to a gene: 7. Summary of the overall study and its limitations: Over subsequent months, a decline in hyperexpanded clone frequencies was noted, and after one year, T-cell counts and TCRbeta diversity were mostly ascribed to newly produced T cells. The apparently early alphabetaT-cell count recovery about two months after transplant was reportedly dependent on only several hundred rapidly expanded clones derived from non-depleted graft cells. In some patients, high TCRbeta diversity at day 60 was attributed to recipient T cells and intrathymic progenitors that had survived conditioning.

Libraries were made using PCR. Reads for this sample came from an Illumina HiSeq 2500. Molecular barcoding was employed in the preparation of TCR libraries, with unique molecular identifiers being used to normalize TCRbeta repertoire quantification. TCRdb ran its own pipeline on the public reads, namely fastp trimming at Q25 and MiXCR clone calling, and kept in-frame beta chains. A single entry per CDR3 protein holds the most common genes and DNA from its merged rows. The sample includes some 10,000 distinct CDR3 sequences, with approximately 13% observed a single time. About 48% of the sample goes to the ten largest clones.

Rearrangement joined TRBV12-3 or TRBV12-4 to TRBJ2-2; a stretch of 10 junction bases matches TRBD1. This material consisted of PBMCs, mostly from graft donor cells, taken 60 days after TCRalphabeta/CD19-depleted stem cell transplant. The TCR originated in a male patient aged 5 to 17 who had a stem cell transplant for acute lymphoblastic leukemia, so the T cells may come from the graft donor. The nucleotide sequence is TGTGCCAGCAGTCGTCGGACAGGGGGAGAGAACACCGGGGAGCTGTTTTTT. This gives the protein CASSRRTGGENTGELFF.